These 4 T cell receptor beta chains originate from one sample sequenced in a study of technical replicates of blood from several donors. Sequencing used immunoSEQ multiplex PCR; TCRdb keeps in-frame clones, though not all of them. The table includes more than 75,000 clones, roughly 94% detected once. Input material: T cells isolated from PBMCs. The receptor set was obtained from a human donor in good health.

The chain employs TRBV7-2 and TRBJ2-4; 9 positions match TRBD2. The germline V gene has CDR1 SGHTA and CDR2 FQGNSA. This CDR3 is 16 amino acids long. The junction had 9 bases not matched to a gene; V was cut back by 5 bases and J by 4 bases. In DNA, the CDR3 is TGTGCCAGCAGCCCGGGTTGGCGGGAGGGTAAAAACATTCAGTACTTC. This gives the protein CASSPGWREGKNIQYF.

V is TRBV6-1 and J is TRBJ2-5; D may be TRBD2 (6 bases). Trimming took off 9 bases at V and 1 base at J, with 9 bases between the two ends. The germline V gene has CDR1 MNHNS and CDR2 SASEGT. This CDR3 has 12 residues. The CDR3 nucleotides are TGTGCCAGTATAGCGGTCCAAGAGACCCAGTACTTC. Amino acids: CASIAVQETQYF.

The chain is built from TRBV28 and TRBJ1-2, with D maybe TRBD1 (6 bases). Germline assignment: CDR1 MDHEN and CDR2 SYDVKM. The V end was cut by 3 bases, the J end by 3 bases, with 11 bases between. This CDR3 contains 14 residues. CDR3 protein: CASSLGTGHYGYTF. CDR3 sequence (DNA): TGTGCCAGCAGTTTGGGTACAGGGCACTATGGCTACACCTTC.

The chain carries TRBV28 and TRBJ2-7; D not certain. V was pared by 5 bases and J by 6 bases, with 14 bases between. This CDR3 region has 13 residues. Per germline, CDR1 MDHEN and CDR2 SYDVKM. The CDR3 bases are TGTGCCAGCAGTAGATACCTATCGGGCGAGCAGTACTTC. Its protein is CASSRYLSGEQYF.